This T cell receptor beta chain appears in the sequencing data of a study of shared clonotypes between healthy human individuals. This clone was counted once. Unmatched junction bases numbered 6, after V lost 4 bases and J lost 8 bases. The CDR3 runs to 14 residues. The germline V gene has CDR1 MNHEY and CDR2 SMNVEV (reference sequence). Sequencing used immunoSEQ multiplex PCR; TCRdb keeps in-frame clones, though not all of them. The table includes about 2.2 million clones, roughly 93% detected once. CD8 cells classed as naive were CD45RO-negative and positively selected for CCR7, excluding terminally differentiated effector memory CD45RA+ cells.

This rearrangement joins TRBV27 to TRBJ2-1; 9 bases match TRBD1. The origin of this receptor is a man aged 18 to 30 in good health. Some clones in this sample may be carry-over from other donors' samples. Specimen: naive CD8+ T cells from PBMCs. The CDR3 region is CASSSLGQGDEQFF. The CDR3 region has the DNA TGTGCCAGCAGTTCCCTGGGACAGGGCGATGAGCAGTTCTTC.